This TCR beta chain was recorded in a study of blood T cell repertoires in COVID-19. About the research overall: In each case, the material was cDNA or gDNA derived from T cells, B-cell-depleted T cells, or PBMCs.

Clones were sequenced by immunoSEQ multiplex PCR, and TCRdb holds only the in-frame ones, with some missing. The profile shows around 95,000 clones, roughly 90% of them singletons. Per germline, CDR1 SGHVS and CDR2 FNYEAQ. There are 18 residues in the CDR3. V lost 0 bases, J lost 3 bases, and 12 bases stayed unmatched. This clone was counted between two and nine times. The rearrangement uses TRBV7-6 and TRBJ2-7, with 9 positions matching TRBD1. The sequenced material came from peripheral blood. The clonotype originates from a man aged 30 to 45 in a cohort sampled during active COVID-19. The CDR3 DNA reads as TGTGCCAGCAGCTTAGCTGGGGGGACCGGGACAGGGAACTACGAGCAGTACTTC. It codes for CASSLAGGTGTGNYEQYF.